The 14 T cell receptor beta chains below were found in one sample sequenced in a study of T cells in women clearing cervical HPV infection. The method was immunoSEQ multiplex PCR; TCRdb's version includes in-frame clones alone and lacks a portion of them. This table holds 45,000 to 50,000 clones. The sample comprised blood buffy coat. Source of these receptors: a woman aged 18-69 years with a cervical HPV16 infection that either progressed to CIN3+ or cleared (not recorded which).

As for this clone: Read sequence stops 3 residues before the CDR3 end, and the germline J gene provides the missing end. The chain joins TRBV6-2 or TRBV6-3 to TRBJ2-3, with 8 bases fitting TRBD2. The J segment lost 2 bases and the V segment lost 6 bases, leaving 10 bases of the junction unmatched. Per the germline V gene, CDR1 is MNHEY and CDR2 is SVGEGT. CDR3 length: 16 residues. The sequenced CDR3 bases are TGTGCCAGCAGCGGGACTAGTCCCATCGACACAGATACG. Protein product: CASSGTSPIDTDT. The whole CDR3 is CASSGTSPIDTDTQYF.

Details on this clone: Sequencing ends 3 residues short of the CDR3 end; the germline J gene provides the rest. The chain carries TRBV5-5 and TRBJ2-7, with 9 positions matching TRBD1. This CDR3 has 14 residues. V lost 4 bases, J lost 0 bases, and 2 bases stayed unmatched. Germline-derived CDR1 and CDR2 are SGHKS and YYEKEE (reference sequence). CDR3 sequence reads: CASSRTGVSYEQYF. The CDR3 bases that were read are TGTGCCAGCAGCCGGACAGGGGTCTCCTACGAG.

Turning to this clone: The read falls 3 residues short of the CDR3 end, and the missing part is taken from the germline J gene. The rearrangement uses TRBV7-2 and TRBJ1-2; D perhaps matches TRBD1 (6 bases). Germline V CDR1 and CDR2: SGHTA, FQGNSA. The CDR3 contains 15 residues. The germline V and J ends were trimmed by 0 bases and 7 bases, with 15 bases remaining between them. The CDR3 is CASSLAPAGVGGYTF. The part of the CDR3 DNA that was read is TGTGCCAGCAGCTTAGCACCAGCAGGGGTCGGTGGC.

On this clone: Germline is not matched at one junction end, which may reflect a read error. The CDR3 goes on 3 residues after the read ends, and that part is filled in from the germline J gene. The genes are TRBV4-2 and TRBJ2-7; 7 positions match TRBD2. The CDR3 covers 15 residues. Per the germline V gene, CDR1 is LGHNA and CDR2 is YNFKEQ. The DNA read from the CDR3 is TGCGCCAGCAGCCAGGGAGCGGGAATGGTAGGCGAG. This translates into CASSQGAGMVGE. In full, the CDR3 is CASSQGAGMVGEQYF.

Regarding this clone: The read stops 3 residues short of the end of the CDR3; the missing end is completed from the germline J gene. This chain connects TRBV7-3 to TRBJ2-5, with 10 positions matching TRBD2. V lost 1 base and J lost 2; bases outside the gene matches: 7. Germline V lookup: CDR1 SGHTA, CDR2 FQGTGA. There are 17 residues in the CDR3. CDR3 DNA, as far as it was read: TGTGCCAGCAGCTTAAGAGGGGCTAGCGGGGGACAAGAGACC. Residues: CASSLRGASGGQET. In full, the CDR3 reads CASSLRGASGGQETQYF.

In regard to this clone: Sequencing ends 3 residues short of the CDR3 end; the germline J gene provides the rest. This chain links TRBV5-1 with TRBJ2-1; 8 bases align to TRBD2. V trimming: 2 bases; J trimming: 4 bases; junction bases outside the gene matches: 8. Looked up from germline, CDR1 is SGHRS and CDR2 is YFSETQ. The CDR3 spans 16 residues. CDR3 residues: CASSFDGRGVYNEQFF. CDR3 bases read: TGCGCCAGCAGCTTTGACGGGAGGGGAGTTTACAATGAG. Supplemented by reference TRBV5-1 and TRBJ2-1, the full variable domain reads KAGVTQTPRYLIKTRGQQVTLSCSPISGHRSVSWYQQTPGQGLQFLFEYFSETQRNKGNFPGRFSGRQFSNSRSEMNVSTLELGDSALYLCASSFDGRGVYNEQFFGPGTRLTVL.

About this clone itself: The read terminates 3 residues ahead of where the CDR3 ends, so the germline J gene completes it. This chain links TRBV20-1 with TRBJ2-3, with 8 nucleotides matching TRBD2. CDR3 length: 13 residues. Per the germline V gene, CDR1 is DFQATT and CDR2 is SNEGSKA (reference sequence). Trimming removed 8 bases from V and 2 bases from J; junction bases left unmatched: 6. CDR3 loop: CSYTSGLTDTQYF. Incomplete CDR3 DNA: TGCAGTTATACTAGCGGACTCACAGATACG.

On this clone: The read terminates 3 residues before the CDR3 end, so the remaining end is supplied by the germline J gene. The chain links TRBV30 to TRBJ1-1; perhaps TRBD1 as D (5 bases). The germline CDR1 and CDR2 sequences are GTSNPN and SVGIG (reference sequence). The CDR3 has 15 amino acids. The V end was cut by 0 bases, the J end by 3 bases, with 14 bases between. The sequenced CDR3 bases are TGTGCCTGGAGTGTAGGGGCAGGGCTTTACACTGAA. Amino acids: CAWSVGAGLYTE. The entire CDR3 protein is CAWSVGAGLYTEAFF. Full variable domain (missing parts from reference TRBV30 and TRBJ1-1): SQTIHQWPATLVQPVGSPLSLECTVEGTSNPNLYWYRQAAGRGLQLLFYSVGIGQISSEVPQNLSASRPQDRQFILSSKKLLLSDSGFYLCAWSVGAGLYTEAFFGQGTRLTVV.

On this clone itself: The read stops 3 residues short of the end of the CDR3; the missing end is completed from the germline J gene. V and J are TRBV5-6 and TRBJ2-2, with TRBD1 as a possible D gene (5 bases). Germline CDR1 SGHDT, CDR2 YYEEEE. Trimming left V 0 bases short and J 4 bases short, with 7 bases between. This CDR3 region has 14 residues. The part of the CDR3 DNA that was read is TGTGCCAGCAGCTTGGGGGGCGGCACCGGGGAG. The encoded protein is CASSLGGGTGE. The complete CDR3 protein is CASSLGGGTGELFF.

Notes on this clone: The sequence runs out 3 residues before the end of the CDR3; the remainder is reconstructed from the germline J gene. J is TRBJ2-7 and V is TRBV6-2 or TRBV6-3; weak D call: TRBD2 (5 bases). Germline V gene sequence: CDR1 MNHEY, CDR2 SVGEGT. Trimming cost V 0 bases and J 0 bases, with 12 bases left between them. The CDR3 consists of 16 residues. Incomplete CDR3 DNA: TGTGCCAGCAGTTACTCCGGGGTCTTACTCTCCTACGAG. Amino acid sequence: CASSYSGVLLSYE. The entire CDR3 protein reads CASSYSGVLLSYEQYF.

Notes on this clone: Read coverage stops 3 residues before the CDR3 terminus; the germline J gene supplies the remainder. J is TRBJ2-1 and V is TRBV19; TRBD2 aligns across 9 bases. Per the germline V gene, CDR1 is LNHDA and CDR2 is SQIVND (reference sequence). Trimming at V came to 2 bases and at J to 1 base, leaving 6 bases not matched to a gene. The CDR3 runs 17 residues. The CDR3 loop reads CASSIPGAGGSYNEQFF. The CDR3 DNA, read in part, is TGTGCCAGTAGTATACCGGGAGCGGGAGGTTCCTACAATGAG.

Concerning this clone itself: The sequenced fragment ends 3 residues before the CDR3 boundary, so the rest is inferred from the germline J gene. The chain links TRBV5-5 to TRBJ2-3, with TRBD2 matching over 7 bases. The CDR3 extends over 15 amino acids. Germline CDR1 reads SGHKS; CDR2 reads YYEKEE (reference sequence). Germline trimming cut 4 bases from V and 2 bases from J; bases unmatched to any gene: 7. CDR3 DNA, as far as it was read: TGTGCCAGCAGCGATGACGGGACTACCACAGATACG. Translating gives CASSDDGTTTDT. The CDR3, in full, reads CASSDDGTTTDTQYF.

As to this clone: The read is 3 residues too short to cover the CDR3 end, so that end is filled in from the germline J gene. This sequence joins TRBV7-3 and TRBJ2-1; 11 bases fit TRBD2. The CDR3 has 15 residues. The germline V gene encodes CDR1 SGHTA and CDR2 FQGTGA. After removal of 0 bases from V and 5 bases from J, the junction contained 0 bases not matched to a gene. The sequenced part of the CDR3 DNA is TGTGCCAGCAGCTTAACTAGCGGGAGGGACAATGAG. Encoded protein: CASSLTSGRDNE. The entire CDR3 sequence reads CASSLTSGRDNEQFF.

As for this clone: The CDR3 end falls 3 residues outside the read, so it is completed with the germline J gene. The chain recombines TRBV18 with TRBJ2-7; tentatively, D is TRBD1 (5 bases). Germline assignment: CDR1 KGHSH and CDR2 LQKENI. CDR3 length: 14 residues. Trimming took 2 bases from V and 3 from J, leaving 11 bases between them. Incomplete CDR3 DNA: TGTGCCAGCTCACCAGGCAGGGCGAGCTACGAG. Translation: CASSPGRASYE. The full CDR3 protein is CASSPGRASYEQYF.